Detailed here is one T cell receptor (beta chain). Its antigen remains unidentified. Excluded were patients with other autoimmune diseases, uncontrolled infections, pregnancy or lactation. Amplifying from RNA transcripts, the study obtained TCR beta CDR3 regions. The first-round RT-PCR employed HTBI primers together with the Qiagen OneStep RT-PCR kit. A multiplex PCR was then performed as the second round. TCRdb fed the multiplex PCR reads into MiXCR, producing one record per CDR3 protein. The table has over 450,000 distinct CDR3 sequences, approximately 15% seen once; the top ten hold over 8%. Trimming left V 4 bases short and J 7 bases short, with 26 bases between. CDR1 is MNHEY, CDR2 SVGEGT, per germline. This CDR3 region has 18 residues. The sample belongs to a study of Graves' ophthalmopathy and Graves' hyperthyroidism. Study results and caveats: Ophthalmopathy progression cases were predicted by the model with 70.59% sensitivity and almost 75% specificity.

This sequence joins TRBV6-2 or TRBV6-3 and TRBJ1-5; D is unclear. The receptor comes from a woman aged 25-40 years with Graves' ophthalmopathy. What was sequenced was blood. CDR3 DNA sequence: TGTGCCAGCAGTTCCACTCCGTGGGGAGGCCTCCTCCCCCAGCCCCAGCATTTT. This sequence encodes CASSSTPWGGLLPQPQHF.